This TCR beta chain derives from a study of T-cell reconstitution after alpha-beta-depleted transplantation in children. Broader study findings: Diversity and T-cell counts at one year after transplant derived mostly from new T cells. From surviving recipient T cells and thymic progenitors came the high day-60 TCRbeta diversity observed in some patients.

About this clonotype: Its antigen is not identified.

Researchers prepared the TCRbeta library using unique molecular identifiers, the study reports. TCRdb reanalysed the PCR reads using MiXCR and keeps one entry per CDR3 protein. The sample includes more than 200,000 distinct CDR3 sequences, under 30% of them seen just once. The sample consisted of PBMCs, taken before TCRalphabeta/CD19-depleted stem cell transplant. This clonotype was sampled from a girl under 10 years old with Fanconi anemia, due to receive a stem cell transplant.

The CDR3 here is CASSPGSPDTQYF. For the CDR3, the DNA is TGTGCCAGCTCACCAGGGTCCCCAGATACGCAGTATTTT. V and J are TRBV18 and TRBJ2-3, with D unresolved. The CDR3 length is 13 residues. The germline V gene encodes CDR1 KGHSH and CDR2 LQKENI. Trimming shortened V by 2 bases and J by 4 bases, and 7 bases separated the two germline ends.